The 20 T cell receptor beta chains presented below share a single source sample, sequenced in a study of regulatory T cells in long-lasting Graves disease. The time point: persistent/refractory GD, antithyroid drugs over 5 years with positive TRAb. RNA isolated from PBMCs was used to make the TCR library. Both iRepertoire HTBI primers and Arm-PCR of CDR3 regions were used to build the TCR beta libraries. TCRdb re-called the multiplex PCR reads through MiXCR, storing one row per CDR3 protein. The sample records about 430,000 distinct CDR3 sequences, under 25% being singletons. The sequencing used peripheral blood mononuclear cells (PBMCs), collected when the disease was refractory, from a patient treated with antithyroid drugs. The receptors originated from a female donor with Graves disease.

Only a few counts were recorded for this clonotype. J is TRBJ2-7 and V is TRBV19, with 10 bases identical to TRBD1. There are 15 residues in the CDR3. Per germline, CDR1 LNHDA and CDR2 SQIVND (reference sequence). The V gene end was trimmed by 1 base and the J gene end by 6 bases; junction bases not matched to a gene: 6. DNA for the CDR3: TGTGCCAGTAGTATAGCTGGGACAGGGGACGGCGAGCAGTACTTC. Protein sequence: CASSIAGTGDGEQYF. Supplemented by reference TRBV19 and TRBJ2-7, the full variable domain reads DGGITQSPKYLFRKEGQNVTLSCEQNLNHDAMYWYRQDPGQGLRLIYYSQIVNDFQKGDIAEGYSVSREKKESFPLTVTSAQKNPTAFYLCASSIAGTGDGEQYFGPGTRLTVT.

The V call is TRBV19, the J call TRBJ1-1; perhaps TRBD1 as D (5 bases). In germline, CDR1 is LNHDA, CDR2 SQIVND (reference sequence). This CDR3 is built from 13 residues. V was pared by 6 bases and J by 10 bases, with 18 bases between. This chain's CDR3 is CASRAQTGTGAFF. The CDR3 DNA reads TGTGCCAGTAGGGCCCAGACGGGGACGGGAGCTTTCTTT.

This clonotype was seen repeatedly, ten times or more. CDR3 amino acids: CASSEGEEQPQHF. Here the CDR3 DNA reads TGTGCCAGCAGTGAAGGAGAGGAACAGCCCCAGCATTTT. The chain has TRBV2 and TRBJ1-5; D remains ambiguous. Germline V gene sequence: CDR1 SNHLY, CDR2 FYNNEI. V lost 1 base and J 7 bases, leaving 8 bases between the germline ends. This CDR3 region has 13 residues.

This clonotype turned up a few times. V is TRBV4-2 and J is TRBJ2-5, with 8 nucleotides matching TRBD2. Germline V lookup: CDR1 LGHNA, CDR2 YNFKEQ. This CDR3 has 16 amino acids. The junction had 10 bases not matched to a gene; V was cut back by 3 bases and J by 4 bases. CDR3 in amino acids: CASSQGSERERETQYF. CDR3 in DNA: TGTGCCAGCAGCCAGGGGTCAGAGCGGGAGAGAGAGACCCAGTACTTC.

This clonotype was seen a few times. This rearrangement joins TRBV6-5 to TRBJ1-2, with TRBD1 identical over 8 bases. This CDR3 comprises 15 residues. The germline V gene has CDR1 MNHEY and CDR2 SVGAGI. J was trimmed by 2 bases and V by 2 bases; bases with no gene match: 4. The CDR3 coding sequence is TGTGCCAGCAGTTACGGCGGGACAGGAAACTATGGCTACACCTTC. Translating gives CASSYGGTGNYGYTF.

This clonotype has at least ten counts. The chain recombines TRBV2 with TRBJ1-1; D gene unclear. Trimming pared 8 bases from V and 3 bases from J, leaving 16 bases between. This CDR3 comprises 14 residues. Per germline, CDR1 SNHLY and CDR2 FYNNEI. The CDR3 bases are TGTGCCAGCGGGATCATCAACATGGACACTGAAGCTTTCTTT. It is translated as CASGIINMDTEAFF.

This clonotype was seen many times. This chain links TRBV12-3 or TRBV12-4 with TRBJ2-4, with D uncertain. The CDR3 runs to 13 residues. Trimming took 1 base from V and 4 from J, leaving 5 bases between them. CDR3 sequence (DNA): TGTGCCAGCAGTTTAGAGGCTAAAAACATTCAGTACTTC. It is translated as CASSLEAKNIQYF.

Ten or more counts support this clonotype. The chain combines TRBV19 with TRBJ1-2; possible D gene TRBD1, 6 bases. The ends were cut back, 7 bases at V and 4 bases at J, with 10 bases in the middle. This CDR3 comprises 12 residues. CDR1 is LNHDA, CDR2 SQIVND, per germline (reference sequence). CDR3 loop: CASTKDSYGYTF. CDR3 DNA: TGTGCCAGTACGAAGGACAGCTATGGCTACACCTTC.

This clonotype was recorded a few times. This chain uses TRBV5-1 with TRBJ2-7; D is perhaps TRBD1 (5 bases). The germline V and J ends were trimmed by 3 bases and 0 bases, with 16 bases remaining between them. Germline CDR1 is SGHRS and CDR2 is YFSETQ. This CDR3 is 16 amino acids long. CDR3 bases: TGCGCCAGCAGCTCAGACAGCCGAGCTAGCTCCTACGAGCAGTACTTC. Translated, it gives CASSSDSRASSYEQYF.

The table lists this clonotype with many counts. The chain joins TRBV6-1 to TRBJ2-7; D is possibly TRBD1 or TRBD2 (6 bases each). The CDR3 runs 18 residues. Trimming took 4 bases from V and 0 from J, leaving 22 bases between them. Germline CDR1 is MNHNS and CDR2 is SASEGT. CDR3 sequence (DNA): TGTGCCAGCAGTGCCGGGGGCAGGGGCACGGGCAGCTCCTACGAGCAGTACTTC. Amino acids: CASSAGGRGTGSSYEQYF.

As to this clonotype: Relative to the germline gene, one junction end is altered; a read error may explain this. This chain connects TRBV11-1 to TRBJ2-2; possibly TRBD2 for D (5 bases). CDR3 length: 13 residues. Germline V gene sequence: CDR1 SGHAT, CDR2 FQDESV (reference sequence). This CDR3 is CASSFVNTGELLF. CDR3 nucleotides: TGTGCCAGCAGCTTTGTCAACACCGGGGAGCTGCTTTTT.

This clonotype occurred many times. This chain uses TRBV27 with TRBJ1-1; TRBD1 matches 10 bases. CDR1 and CDR2 (germline): MNHEY, SMNVEV (reference sequence). The V segment lost 4 bases and the J segment 5 bases; nucleotides outside the gene matches: 4. The CDR3 contains 14 residues. The CDR3 DNA reads TGTGCCAGCAGTTACGGGACAGGGGTAACTGAAGCTTTCTTT. Translated: CASSYGTGVTEAFF.

This clonotype was observed a handful of times. Written as DNA, the CDR3 is TGTGCCACCAGTGACCCGGGACAGGGAGTTAACTATGGCTACACCTTC. This sequence encodes CATSDPGQGVNYGYTF. The chain uses TRBV24-1 and TRBJ1-2, with 9 bases matching TRBD1. Per germline, CDR1 KGHDR and CDR2 SFDVKD. Unmatched junction bases numbered 6, after V lost 4 bases and J lost 1 base. This CDR3 contains 16 residues.

This clonotype was detected once. This sequence joins TRBV7-3 and TRBJ2-3; 12 bases align to TRBD2. The CDR3 extends over 16 amino acids. CDR1 SGHTA and CDR2 FQGTGA come from the germline V gene. The trim removed 5 bases at V and 6 bases at J, leaving 9 bases unmatched. The CDR3, as DNA: TGTGCCAGCAGCCCTCGGACTAGCGGGACCCGTGATACGCAGTATTTT. It yields the protein CASSPRTSGTRDTQYF.

The genes are TRBV28 and TRBJ2-1; 10 nucleotides line up with TRBD2. The CDR3 spans 16 residues. Germline lookup yields CDR1 MDHEN and CDR2 SYDVKM. Losses at the gene ends were 1 base for V and 7 bases for J; bases not matched to a gene: 7. This CDR3 reads CASSLFAGTSVNEQFF. The CDR3 nucleotides are TGTGCCAGCAGTTTATTCGCCGGGACTAGCGTTAATGAGCAGTTCTTC.

In this sample, this clonotype turned up a few times. The chain recombines TRBV3-1 with TRBJ2-2; 12 positions agree with TRBD2. The V and J ends lost 4 bases and 0 bases, in that order; junction bases with no gene match: 12. The CDR3 runs 20 residues. Germline loops: CDR1 LGHDT, CDR2 YNNKEL (reference sequence). The CDR3 nucleotides read TGTGCCAGCAGCCCGAACCGGGCTAGCGGGAGGGACCCGAACACCGGGGAGCTGTTTTTT. Its protein is CASSPNRASGRDPNTGELFF.

The gene calls are TRBV29-1 and TRBJ1-5; D remains ambiguous. CDR3 length: 12 amino acids. Per germline, CDR1 SQVTM and CDR2 ANQGSEA. V lost 5 bases and J lost 2, with 7 bases in between. CDR3 residues: CSVRTGNQPQHF. The CDR3 region has the DNA TGCAGCGTTAGGACGGGCAATCAGCCCCAGCATTTT.

Remarks on this clonotype: Possible read error: a much larger clone is one base away. V is TRBV6-2 or TRBV6-3 and J is TRBJ1-5, with 8 nucleotides matching TRBD1. CDR3 length: 15 amino acids. Germline V CDR1 and CDR2: MNHEY, SVGEGT. J lost 6 bases, V lost 6 bases, and 10 bases had no gene match. CDR3: CASSPRGRGSQPQHF. CDR3 nucleotide sequence: TGTGCCAGCAGCCCCAGGGGGCGCGGCAGTCAGCCCCAGCATTTT.

V gene TRBV9 combines with J gene TRBJ1-1; D is ambiguous. V was shortened by 3 bases and J by 2 bases, with 11 bases between the two germline ends. Germline lookup yields CDR1 SGDLS and CDR2 YYNGEE. The CDR3 has 14 residues. The CDR3 coding sequence is TGTGCCAGCAGCGGGCAAGGGATAAACACTGAAGCTTTCTTT. It yields the protein CASSGQGINTEAFF.

The chain combines TRBV7-9 with TRBJ1-1; D gene unclear. The CDR3 is 15 residues long. CDR1 is SEHNR and CDR2 is FQNEAQ in the germline V gene (reference sequence). V was shortened by 1 base and J by 1 base, with 10 bases between the two germline ends. The DNA for the CDR3 is TGTGCCAGCAGCTTAGAGCCCCCGAAGAACACTGAAGCTTTCTTT. Its protein is CASSLEPPKNTEAFF. The full variable domain, in which reference TRBV7-9 and TRBJ1-1 provide the parts outside the CDR3, is DTGVSQNPRHKITKRGQNVTFRCDPISEHNRLYWYRQTLGQGPEFLTYFQNEAQLEKSRLLSDRFSAERPKGSFSTLEIQRTEQGDSAMYLCASSLEPPKNTEAFFGQGTRLTVV.